This is a list of T cell receptor beta chains from one sample in a study of T-cell memory formation after mild COVID-19. TCRdb used MiXCR to reprocess the 5' RACE reads, holding one entry per CDR3 protein. The table has about 400,000 distinct CDR3 sequences, approximately 15% seen once. Sequencing was carried out using PBMCs or a T cell subset sorted from them (not recorded which). Source of these receptors: a man in his late teens or twenties who had mild COVID-19 (a few samples of this study predate the infection). Cell type and time point are not known. CDR3s leave out the opening cysteine and the closing phenylalanine or tryptophan.

cdr3_length j_call v_call cdr3_aa
13 TRBJ2-2 TRBV14 ASSLGTENTGELF
11 TRBJ2-3 TRBV28 ASSPPLVDTQY
11 TRBJ1-1 TRBV6-2/TRBV6-3 ASSALGNTEAF
14 TRBJ1-4 TRBV5-1 ASSLGPMGTNEKLF
11 TRBJ2-7 TRBV7-2 ASSLLGAAGYY
11 TRBJ1-5 TRBV20-1 SAAWGANQPQH
13 TRBJ2-2 TRBV6-5 ASSSSGGAQPELF
13 TRBJ1-1 TRBV7-9 ASSVTSVGDTEAF
14 TRBJ2-5 TRBV6-5 ASSYSRTGGFETQY
14 TRBJ2-1 TRBV7-9 ASSLGRTGPYNEQF
11 TRBJ2-1 TRBV29-1 SVDGLADNEQF
11 TRBJ2-1 TRBV19 ASRRGGRNEQF
14 TRBJ1-5 TRBV10-3 AISEFIGASNQPQH
12 TRBJ2-3 TRBV6-2/TRBV6-3 ASEDPLSTDTQY
12 TRBJ2-5 TRBV29-1 SVEVAGGGETQY